One sample yielded the 12 T cell receptor beta chains listed below, sequenced in a study of T cells in Graves' hyperthyroidism and ophthalmopathy. Template material for amplifying TCR beta CDR3 regions consisted of RNA transcripts. Carried out on the TCR CDR3, a first-round RT-PCR used the HTBI primer set. TCRdb redid the calling of the multiplex PCR reads with MiXCR, one entry per CDR3 protein. The sample comprises over 650,000 distinct CDR3 sequences, approximately 42% of which are singletons, and about 7.7% rests with the top ten. The sample comprised peripheral blood or thyroid tissue (not recorded which). These TCRs come from an adult man with Graves' disease, either hyperthyroidism or ophthalmopathy (not recorded which).

This chain uses TRBV7-8 with TRBJ1-3; D might be TRBD1 (5 bases). Trimming pared 0 bases from V and 8 bases from J, leaving 17 bases between. CDR1 is SGHVS and CDR2 is FQNEAQ in the germline V gene. The CDR3 runs to 16 residues. CDR3 nucleotides: TGTGCCAGCAGCTTAGCGCAGGGTGACTATGGCTACACCATATATTTT. Amino acids: CASSLAQGDYGYTIYF.

V and J are TRBV5-4 and TRBJ1-2; D is possibly TRBD1 (5 bases). Germline values: CDR1 SGHNT, CDR2 YYREEE (reference sequence). The CDR3 length is 13 residues. The ends were cut back, 3 bases at V and 6 bases at J, with 12 bases in the middle. CDR3 amino acids: CASSSIGGNGYTF. The CDR3 bases are TGTGCCAGCAGCTCAATTGGGGGGAATGGCTACACCTTC. Full variable domain (missing parts from reference TRBV5-4 and TRBJ1-2): ETGVTQSPTHLIKTRGQQVTLRCSSQSGHNTVSWYQQALGQGPQFIFQYYREEENGRGNFPPRFSGLQFPNYSSELNVNALELDDSALYLCASSSIGGNGYTFGSGTRLTVV.

About this clonotype itself: A much larger clone lies a single base off, so this may be a read error. The V and J genes are TRBV15 and TRBJ1-2, with D hard to call. This CDR3 has 14 amino acids. CDR1 is LNHNV and CDR2 is YYDKDF in the germline V gene (reference sequence). Trimming pared 3 bases from V and 6 bases from J, leaving 14 bases between. CDR3 coding DNA: TGTGCCACCAGCAGCGTACGGGCAGCTGATGGCTACACCTTC. Its protein is CATSSVRAADGYTF.

A remark on this clonotype: One base away lies a much larger clone, so this may be a sequencing read error. The final CDR3 position lacks the conserved phenylalanine or tryptophan, pointing to a likely read error. This chain uses TRBV7-9 with TRBJ2-5; no definite D call. The V and J ends lost 3 bases and 0 bases respectively, with 5 bases between them. The CDR3 runs 13 residues. CDR1 is SEHNR, CDR2 FQNEAQ, per germline (reference sequence). The DNA of the CDR3 is TGTGCCAGCAGCTTCTGGCACCAAGAGACCCAGTACCTC. This gives the protein CASSFWHQETQYL.

V is TRBV9 and J is TRBJ2-5; no clear D gene. From germline, CDR1 is SGDLS and CDR2 YYNGEE. V was cut by 3 bases and J by 1 base, with 10 bases left in between. CDR3 length: 14 residues. CDR3 protein: CASSAQSLQETQYF. CDR3 bases: TGTGCCAGCAGCGCTCAAAGCCTCCAAGAGACCCAGTACTTC.

This clonotype was recorded at least ten times. The chain carries TRBV7-8 and TRBJ1-4; D unclear. CDR3 size: 17 residues. Germline lookup yields CDR1 SGHVS and CDR2 FQNEAQ. V was shortened by 4 bases and J by 2 bases, with 17 bases between the two germline ends. In nucleotides, the CDR3 is TGTGCCAGCAGCTCGCCTTGGAACAGTTCCACTAATGAAAAACTGTTTTTT. It specifies CASSSPWNSSTNEKLFF.

The V call is TRBV7-8, the J call TRBJ1-6; D not certain. Per germline, CDR1 SGHVS and CDR2 FQNEAQ. This CDR3 spans 13 amino acids. Trimming cost V 11 bases and J 7 bases, with 15 bases left between them. In DNA form, the CDR3 reads TGTGCCGGCGGACTAGCGCCGAATTCACCCCTCCACTTT. This sequence encodes CAGGLAPNSPLHF.

This clonotype has a count of ten or more. The V call is TRBV29-1, the J call TRBJ1-1, with TRBD1 identical over 7 bases. The V segment lost 6 bases and the J segment 0 bases; nucleotides outside the gene matches: 4. The germline gives CDR1 SQVTM, CDR2 ANQGSEA. The CDR3 sequence is 13 residues long. DNA of the CDR3: TGCAGCGTAGGGGACAGTGTGAACACTGAAGCTTTCTTT. Its protein product is CSVGDSVNTEAFF.

V gene TRBV29-1 combines with J gene TRBJ2-3; the match to TRBD2 covers 9 bases. Germline values: CDR1 SQVTM, CDR2 ANQGSEA. The CDR3 spans 14 residues. With V trimmed by 2 bases and J by 7 bases, 7 bases remained unmatched. CDR3 in DNA: TGCAGCGTTGAACACCTAGCGGGATGGAATACGCAGTATTTT. This encodes CSVEHLAGWNTQYF.

This clonotype was counted ten times or more. At one end the junction does not follow the germline gene, possibly because of a read error. The genes are TRBV7-2 and TRBJ2-7; D is ambiguous. Germline assignment: CDR1 SGHTA and CDR2 FQGNSA. CDR3 length equals 12 residues. The CDR3 protein is CASSLLGYPPRF. The CDR3 nucleotides are TGTGCCAGCAGCTTACTGGGGTACCCACCGCGATTC.

This clonotype was counted between two and nine times. The CDR3 ends on some other residue instead of the conserved phenylalanine or tryptophan, so this is likely a read error. Because the CDR3's place on the DNA is in doubt, the DNA is left out and the CDR3 is given as listed by TCRdb. The V and J genes are TRBV12-3 or TRBV12-4 and TRBJ1-6; the table calls TRBD1, which could not be checked here. The CDR3 is 8 amino acids long, termini counted. The CDR3 region is CASSPRTG.

To note about this clonotype: The junction does not match germline at one end; this may be a read error. The gene calls are TRBV10-3 and TRBJ1-2; D might be TRBD1 (6 bases). Germline CDR1 and CDR2: ENHRY and SYGVKD. The CDR3 runs 14 residues. CDR3 coding DNA: TGTGCCAGCAGTTTGGCAGGGGTGGACTATGGCTACACCTTC. Its protein product is CASSLAGVDYGYTF.